This T cell receptor (beta chain) was sequenced for a study of blood T cells in healthy people across ages (dated by TCRdb to 2015 to 2017). Describing the broader study: Template switching captured roughly one uniquely barcoded TCR beta cDNA molecule per two T cells in model experiments. Using deep sequencing normalized with unique cDNA molecular identifiers, the study measured how TCR beta repertoire diversity changes with age. Using the same blood draw, the study looked at two additional independent replicas of 1 million unique cDNA reads for two donors, one aged 18 to 30 and the other aged 80 or older. The donors were split into four age groups: young (average around 15 years), middle-aged (39), aged (62) and long-lived (more than 80). Donors of different ages were randomly distributed across sequencing lanes to avoid experimental bias. Summary of the overall study and its limitations: Because profiling used bulk unsorted PBMCs, naive and antigen-experienced compartments could not be compared conclusively. Compared with the aged group, the long-lived group had more naive CD4+ T cells, fewer expanded clones and increased TCR diversity, suggesting age selection. Total diversity estimates from one million sequenced T cells were considered lower bounds and underestimates. Observed TCR beta diversity per million T cells fell roughly linearly with age, and a significant reduction was already apparent by age around 39. Because donor CMV infection status was unknown, age-related changes in expanded clonotypes were potentially confounded. A strong correlation was found between observed TCR beta diversity and the percentage of naive T cells measured by flow cytometry.

Library preparation was by 5' RACE. This sample was sequenced with an Illumina HiSeq 2500. A second about 7 to 12 cycle PCR used a sample-barcoded 5' primer and a J-beta primer mix. A unique molecular identifier was introduced onto each TCR beta cDNA molecule by a template-switch 5' adaptor carrying 12 random nucleotides. Each sample yielded at least 3 million CDR3-containing paired-end reads. The Mint cDNA synthesis kit, primed by a TRBC-specific oligonucleotide, was used to synthesize first-strand cDNA from all RNA. All cDNA was treated with uracil-DNA glycosylase and then went through a first 18-cycle PCR with the universal primers M1SS and BC2_uni_R. The paper's processing steps were these. Each sample was normalized by randomly selecting 1 million high-quality reads, each carrying a distinct molecular identifier. Reads with shared molecular identifiers were discarded instead of being binned into consensus sequences. CDR3 identification, clonotype clustering and error correction used MiTCR with a Q25 quality threshold and the strictest error-elimination algorithm. A nonparametric unseen species model with Euler transformation was used to estimate a lower bound on total TCR beta diversity. TCRdb applied fastp at Q25 and MiXCR to the public reads, then kept only in-frame beta chains. Each CDR3 protein appears once, grouped with its most common genes and DNA. These V and J calls derive from TCRdb rather than the authors' analysis. For this sample there are about 1.5 million distinct CDR3 sequences; 42% appear just once. Of the sample, over 3.5% is held by the ten largest clones.

Donors were a few dozen systemically healthy Caucasian individuals from Russia aged roughly 6 to 100 years. Approximately 11 milliliters of peripheral blood were drawn from each donor into EDTA-treated Vacutainer tubes. Ficoll-Paque density-gradient centrifugation was used to isolate PBMCs, with at least 7 million obtained per sample. Trizol reagent was used to extract total RNA from the PBMCs, yielding at least 5 micrograms per sample. Naive CD45RAhigh/CD27high T cell percentages were measured by flow cytometry on a PBMC aliquot from every donor. Concerning this clonotype: There is no known antigen for this receptor. Base qualities are missing; no much larger clone stands one base away.

As encoded in the germline V gene, CDR1 is MGHRA while CDR2 is YSYEKL. V sheds 1 base and J sheds 8 bases, leaving 11 bases between their ends. The CDR3 starts with the cysteine, ends with the phenylalanine, and has 14 residues. The only DNA kept is the CDR3, 42 bases in frame from the first base. This TCR derives from a woman aged 18-35 years in good health. The source material was blood. The chain is encoded by TRBV4-1 joined to TRBJ1-4, with the identity of the D gene unclear. CDR3 reads: CASSQAGFREKLFF. DNA sequence: TGCGCCAGCAGCCAAGCGGGCTTTCGGGAAAAACTGTTTTTT.